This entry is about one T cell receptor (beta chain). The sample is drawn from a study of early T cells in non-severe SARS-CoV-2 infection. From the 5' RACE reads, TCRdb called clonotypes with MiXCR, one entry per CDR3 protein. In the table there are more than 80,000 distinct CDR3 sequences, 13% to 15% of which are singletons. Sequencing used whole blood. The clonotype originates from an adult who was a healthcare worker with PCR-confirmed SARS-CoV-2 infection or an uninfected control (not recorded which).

The DNA for the CDR3 is TGTGCCAGCCTGGACGGTCACCTCGTAGAGACCCAGTACTTC. It specifies CASLDGHLVETQYF. J is TRBJ2-5 and V is TRBV2; D not certain. V lost 8 bases and J lost 4, with 17 bases in between. The CDR3 consists of 14 residues. In germline, CDR1 is SNHLY, CDR2 FYNNEI.